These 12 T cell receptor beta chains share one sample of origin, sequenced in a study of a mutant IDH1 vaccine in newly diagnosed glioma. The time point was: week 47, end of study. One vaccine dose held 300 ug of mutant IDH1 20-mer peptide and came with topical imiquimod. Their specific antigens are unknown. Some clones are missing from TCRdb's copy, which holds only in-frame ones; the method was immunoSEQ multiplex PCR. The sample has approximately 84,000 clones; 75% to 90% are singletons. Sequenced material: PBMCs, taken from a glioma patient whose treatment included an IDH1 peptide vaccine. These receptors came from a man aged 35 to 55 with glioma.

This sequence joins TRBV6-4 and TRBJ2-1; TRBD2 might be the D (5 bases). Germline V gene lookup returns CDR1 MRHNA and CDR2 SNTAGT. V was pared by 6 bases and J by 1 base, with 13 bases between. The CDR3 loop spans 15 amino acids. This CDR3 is CASSTEGRSYNEQFF. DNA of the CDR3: TGTGCCAGCAGCACAGAGGGTCGTTCCTACAATGAGCAGTTCTTC.

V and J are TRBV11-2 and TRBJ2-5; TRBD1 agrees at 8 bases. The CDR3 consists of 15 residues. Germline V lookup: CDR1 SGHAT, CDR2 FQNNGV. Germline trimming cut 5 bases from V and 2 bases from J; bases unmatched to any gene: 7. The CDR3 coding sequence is TGTGCCAGCAGCCCCAGGGGGCGTTTACAAGAGACCCAGTACTTC. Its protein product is CASSPRGRLQETQYF.

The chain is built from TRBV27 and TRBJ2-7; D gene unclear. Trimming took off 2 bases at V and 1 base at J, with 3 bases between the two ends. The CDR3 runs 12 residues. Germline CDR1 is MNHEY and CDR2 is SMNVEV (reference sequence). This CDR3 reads CASSLNSYEQYF. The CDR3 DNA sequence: TGTGCCAGCAGTTTAAATTCCTACGAGCAGTACTTC.

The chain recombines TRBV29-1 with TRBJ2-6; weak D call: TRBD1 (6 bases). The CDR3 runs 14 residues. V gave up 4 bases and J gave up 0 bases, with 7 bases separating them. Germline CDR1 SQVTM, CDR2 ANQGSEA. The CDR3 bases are TGCAGCGTTGGACAGGACTCTGGGGCCAACGTCCTGACTTTC. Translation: CSVGQDSGANVLTF.

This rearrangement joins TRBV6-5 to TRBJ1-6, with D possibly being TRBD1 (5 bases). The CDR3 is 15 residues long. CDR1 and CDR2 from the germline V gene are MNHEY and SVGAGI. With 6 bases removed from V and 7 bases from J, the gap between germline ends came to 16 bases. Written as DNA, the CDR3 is TGTGCCAGCAGACCCCGTCAACAGGCGAATTCACCCCTCCACTTT. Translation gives CASRPRQQANSPLHF.

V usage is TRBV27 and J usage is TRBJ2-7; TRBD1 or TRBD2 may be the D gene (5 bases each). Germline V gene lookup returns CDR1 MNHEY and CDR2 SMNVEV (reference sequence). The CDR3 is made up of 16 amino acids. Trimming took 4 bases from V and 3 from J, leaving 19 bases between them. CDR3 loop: CASSSIGTRGGYEQYF. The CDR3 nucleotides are TGTGCCAGCAGTTCGATAGGGACCCGCGGTGGCTACGAGCAGTACTTC.

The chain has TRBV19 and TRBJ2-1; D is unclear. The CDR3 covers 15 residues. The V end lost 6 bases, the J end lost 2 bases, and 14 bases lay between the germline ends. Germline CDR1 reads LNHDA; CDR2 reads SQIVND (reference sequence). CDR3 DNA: TGTGCCAGTAGCCGCGACGGCAAGGCCTACAATGAGCAGTTCTTC. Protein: CASSRDGKAYNEQFF.

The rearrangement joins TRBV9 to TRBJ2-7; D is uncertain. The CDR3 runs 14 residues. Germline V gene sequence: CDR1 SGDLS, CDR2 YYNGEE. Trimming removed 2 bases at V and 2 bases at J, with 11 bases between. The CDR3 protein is CASSVGPLPYEQYF. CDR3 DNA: TGTGCCAGCAGCGTCGGTCCGCTCCCCTACGAGCAGTACTTC.

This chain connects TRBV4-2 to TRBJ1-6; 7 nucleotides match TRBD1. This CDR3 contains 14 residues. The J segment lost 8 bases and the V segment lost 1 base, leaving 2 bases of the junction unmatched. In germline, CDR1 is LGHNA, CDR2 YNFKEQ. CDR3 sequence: CASSQGQGYSPLHF. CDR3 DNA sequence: TGTGCCAGCAGCCAAGGACAGGGATATTCACCCCTCCACTTT.

DNA for the CDR3: TGTGCCAGCAGTTACACAGGGGGCGATCAGCCCCAGCATTTT. It encodes CASSYTGGDQPQHF. V gene TRBV27 combines with J gene TRBJ1-5; 9 bases are a match to TRBD1. V lost 4 bases and J lost 5; bases outside the gene matches: 3. This CDR3 region has 14 residues. Germline V gene sequence: CDR1 MNHEY, CDR2 SMNVEV (reference sequence).

As DNA, the CDR3 is TGTGCCAGCAGTTTAGGAACTAGCGGTACCTGGGAGCAGTACTTC. Protein product: CASSLGTSGTWEQYF. The chain links TRBV27 to TRBJ2-7; 8 nucleotides line up with TRBD2. Trimming at V came to 2 bases and at J to 7 bases, leaving 10 bases not matched to a gene. The germline CDR1 and CDR2 sequences are MNHEY and SMNVEV (reference sequence). The CDR3 runs to 15 residues.

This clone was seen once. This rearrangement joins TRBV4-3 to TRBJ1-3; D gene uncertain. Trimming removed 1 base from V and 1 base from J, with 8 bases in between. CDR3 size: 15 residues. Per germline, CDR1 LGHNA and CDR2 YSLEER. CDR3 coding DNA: TGCGCCAGCAGCCAAGGGTCCGGGTCTGGAAACACCATATATTTT. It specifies CASSQGSGSGNTIYF.